The TCR beta chain described here comes from a study of control samples from healthy donors and cancer patients. The table came from immunoSEQ multiplex PCR; TCRdb's copy has only in-frame clones and leaves some out. Of some 250,000 clones listed, about 80% are singletons. Sequencing was done on a sample of PBMCs. This sequence was found in a woman aged 55 to 70 with lung cancer.

The CDR3 reads CASSLLSSGGPRVDTQYF. In DNA form, the CDR3 reads TGTGCCAGCAGTTTACTCTCCAGCGGGGGGCCTAGGGTAGATACGCAGTATTTT. The chain joins TRBV27 to TRBJ2-3; 9 bases align to TRBD2. V lost 2 bases and J lost 5; bases outside the gene matches: 14. The CDR3 runs to 18 residues. The germline CDR1 and CDR2 sequences are MNHEY and SMNVEV (reference sequence).